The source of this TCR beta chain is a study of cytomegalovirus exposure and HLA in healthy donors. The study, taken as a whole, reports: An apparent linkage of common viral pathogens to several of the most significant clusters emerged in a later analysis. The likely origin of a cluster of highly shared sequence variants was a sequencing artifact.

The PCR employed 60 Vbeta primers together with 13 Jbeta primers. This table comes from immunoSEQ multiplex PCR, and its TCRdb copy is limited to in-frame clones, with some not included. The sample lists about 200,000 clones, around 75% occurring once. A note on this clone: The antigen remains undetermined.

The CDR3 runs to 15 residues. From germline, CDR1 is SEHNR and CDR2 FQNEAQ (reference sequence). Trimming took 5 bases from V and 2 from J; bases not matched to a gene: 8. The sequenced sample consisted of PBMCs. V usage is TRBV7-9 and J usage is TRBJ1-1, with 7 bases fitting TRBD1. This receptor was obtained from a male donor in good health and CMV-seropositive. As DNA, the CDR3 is TGTGCCAGCAGCCTTCGGACAGGTGGAAACACTGAAGCTTTCTTT. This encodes CASSLRTGGNTEAFF. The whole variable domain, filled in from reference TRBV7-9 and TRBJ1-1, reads DTGVSQNPRHKITKRGQNVTFRCDPISEHNRLYWYRQTLGQGPEFLTYFQNEAQLEKSRLLSDRFSAERPKGSFSTLEIQRTEQGDSAMYLCASSLRTGGNTEAFFGQGTRLTVV.